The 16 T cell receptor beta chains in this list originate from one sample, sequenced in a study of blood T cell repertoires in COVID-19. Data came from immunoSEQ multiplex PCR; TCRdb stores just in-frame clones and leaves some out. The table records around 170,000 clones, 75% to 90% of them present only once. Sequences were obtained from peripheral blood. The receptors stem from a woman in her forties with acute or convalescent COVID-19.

CDR3 nucleotide sequence: TGTGCCAGCGTATGGGACAGGAGCTACGATGGCTACACCTTC. Its protein is CASVWDRSYDGYTF. This chain connects TRBV7-9 to TRBJ1-2; 8 nucleotides match TRBD1. This CDR3 has 14 amino acids. Germline V gene lookup returns CDR1 SEHNR and CDR2 FQNEAQ (reference sequence). The V gene end was trimmed by 8 bases and the J gene end by 6 bases; junction bases not matched to a gene: 11.

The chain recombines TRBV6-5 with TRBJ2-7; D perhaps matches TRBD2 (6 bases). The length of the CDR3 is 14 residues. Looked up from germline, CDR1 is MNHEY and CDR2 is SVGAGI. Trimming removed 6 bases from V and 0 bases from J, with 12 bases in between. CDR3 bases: TGTGCCAGCAGGATCCGGGGGTACTCCTACGAGCAGTACTTC. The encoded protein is CASRIRGYSYEQYF.

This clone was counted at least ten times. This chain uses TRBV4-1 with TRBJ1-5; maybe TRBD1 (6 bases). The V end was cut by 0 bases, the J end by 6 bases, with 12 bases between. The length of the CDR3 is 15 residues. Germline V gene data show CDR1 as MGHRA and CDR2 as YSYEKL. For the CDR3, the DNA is TGCGCCAGCAGCCAAGACAGGGGTCAGTTTCAGCCCCAGCATTTT. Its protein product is CASSQDRGQFQPQHF.

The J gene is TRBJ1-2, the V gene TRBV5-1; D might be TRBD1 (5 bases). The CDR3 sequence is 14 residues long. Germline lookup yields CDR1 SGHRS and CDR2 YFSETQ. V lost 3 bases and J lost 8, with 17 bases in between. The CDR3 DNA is TGCGCCAGCAGCTCTACAACCGGGGACTTAGGCTACACCTTC. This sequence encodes CASSSTTGDLGYTF.

The CDR3 reads CASTIRDSSYNSPLHF. For the CDR3, the DNA is TGCGCCAGCACAATACGGGATAGCTCCTATAATTCACCCCTCCACTTT. The chain uses TRBV23-1 and TRBJ1-6, with D uncertain. TRBV23-1 is annotated as an ORF whose role is uncertain. The CDR3 is made up of 16 amino acids. V was pared by 7 bases and J by 0 bases, with 13 bases between.

The CDR3 loop is CASSPGPGASFGTNEKLFF. The CDR3 DNA sequence: TGTGCCAGCAGCCCAGGGCCAGGGGCTTCGTTCGGCACTAATGAAAAACTGTTTTTT. The gene calls are TRBV28 and TRBJ1-4; maybe TRBD1 (6 bases). Germline CDR1 reads MDHEN; CDR2 reads SYDVKM. The CDR3 loop spans 19 amino acids. V was cut by 6 bases and J by 2 bases, with 25 bases left in between.

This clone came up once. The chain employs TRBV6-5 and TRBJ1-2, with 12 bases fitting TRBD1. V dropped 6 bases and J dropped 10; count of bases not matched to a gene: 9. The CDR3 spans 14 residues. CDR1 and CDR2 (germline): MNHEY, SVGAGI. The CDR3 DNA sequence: TGTGCCAGCAGACAACCGGGACAGGGGGCGTCCTACACCTTC. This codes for CASRQPGQGASYTF.

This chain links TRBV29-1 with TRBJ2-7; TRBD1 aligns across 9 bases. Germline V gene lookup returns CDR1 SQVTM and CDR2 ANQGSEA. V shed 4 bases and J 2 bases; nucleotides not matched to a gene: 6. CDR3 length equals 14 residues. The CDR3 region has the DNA TGCAGCGTTGTCAGAACAGGGGGCCCCTACGAGCAGTACTTC. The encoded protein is CSVVRTGGPYEQYF.

The CDR3 nucleotides read TGCGCCAGCAGCCAGGTGGCTAGCGGATACTACGAGCAGTACTTC. This encodes CASSQVASGYYEQYF. The J gene is TRBJ2-7, the V gene TRBV4-1; 7 bases match TRBD2. J gave up 3 bases and V 3 bases, and 8 bases lay outside the gene matches. This CDR3 spans 15 amino acids. Germline V lookup: CDR1 MGHRA, CDR2 YSYEKL.

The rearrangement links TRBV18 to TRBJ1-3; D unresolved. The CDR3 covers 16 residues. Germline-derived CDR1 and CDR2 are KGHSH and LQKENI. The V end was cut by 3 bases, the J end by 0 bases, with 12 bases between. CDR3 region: CASSPLDISSGNTIYF. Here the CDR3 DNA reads TGTGCCAGCTCACCCTTAGACATTTCCTCTGGAAACACCATATATTTT. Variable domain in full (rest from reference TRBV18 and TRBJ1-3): NAGVMQNPRHLVRRRGQEARLRCSPMKGHSHVYWYRQLPEEGLKFMVYLQKENIIDESGMPKERFSAEFPKEGPSILRIQQVVRGDSAAYFCASSPLDISSGNTIYFGEGSWLTVV.

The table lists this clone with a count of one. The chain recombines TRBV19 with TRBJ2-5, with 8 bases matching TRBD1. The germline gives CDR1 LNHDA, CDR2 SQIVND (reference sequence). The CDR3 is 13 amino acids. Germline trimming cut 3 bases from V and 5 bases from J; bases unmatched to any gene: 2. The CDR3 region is CASSIRGHETQYF. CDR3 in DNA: TGTGCCAGTAGTATCAGGGGGCATGAGACCCAGTACTTC.

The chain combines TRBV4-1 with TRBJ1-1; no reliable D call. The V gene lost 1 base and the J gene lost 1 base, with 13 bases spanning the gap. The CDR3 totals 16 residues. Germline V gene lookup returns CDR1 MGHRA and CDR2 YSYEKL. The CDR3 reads CASSQGEWHSNTEAFF. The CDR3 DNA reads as TGCGCCAGCAGCCAAGGGGAGTGGCACTCGAACACTGAAGCTTTCTTT.

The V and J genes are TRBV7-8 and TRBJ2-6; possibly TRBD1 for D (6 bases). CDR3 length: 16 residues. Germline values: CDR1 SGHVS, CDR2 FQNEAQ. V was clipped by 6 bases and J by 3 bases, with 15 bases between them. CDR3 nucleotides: TGTGCCAGCAGTGGCAGGGGTAGGGTTGGGGCCAACGTCCTGACTTTC. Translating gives CASSGRGRVGANVLTF.

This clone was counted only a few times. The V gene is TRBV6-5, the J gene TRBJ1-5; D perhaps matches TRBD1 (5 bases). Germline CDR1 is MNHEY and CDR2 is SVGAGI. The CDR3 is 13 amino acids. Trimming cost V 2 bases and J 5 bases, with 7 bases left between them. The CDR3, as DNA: TGTGCCAGCAGTTACACGGGGGATCAGCCCCAGCATTTT. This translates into CASSYTGDQPQHF.

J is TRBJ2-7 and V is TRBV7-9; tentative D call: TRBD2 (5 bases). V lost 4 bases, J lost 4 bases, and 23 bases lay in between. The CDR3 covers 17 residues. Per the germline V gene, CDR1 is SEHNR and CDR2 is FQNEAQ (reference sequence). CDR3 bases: TGTGCCAGCAGCTCGTCTCGGGGAGACCAATCCACTTACGAGCAGTACTTC. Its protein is CASSSSRGDQSTYEQYF.

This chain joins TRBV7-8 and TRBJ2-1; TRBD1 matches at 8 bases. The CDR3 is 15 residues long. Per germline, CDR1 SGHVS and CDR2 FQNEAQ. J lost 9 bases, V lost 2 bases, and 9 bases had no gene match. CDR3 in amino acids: CASSLLDRVEGEQFF. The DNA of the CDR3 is TGTGCCAGCAGCTTATTGGACAGGGTGGAAGGTGAGCAGTTCTTC.